The sequence of this TCR beta chain was determined in a study of cytomegalovirus exposure and HLA in healthy donors (TCRdb year 2017). About the full investigation: The roughly 700 repertoires of the first cohort and the approximately 110 validation repertoires were produced on the same platform, according to a later analysis. The study aimed to test whether signatures of past pathogen exposure could be identified by cataloging public T cell receptors. A separate validation cohort of some 130 different subjects was used in addition to the roughly 700-subject first cohort. To predict cytomegalovirus infection status, the study combined high-throughput TCR immunosequencing, statistical association of individual TCRs with disease status, and machine learning. General findings and caveats noted by the study authors: It was suggested by the authors that the approach could potentially be generalized to other disease states and immunological phenotypes. A total of 150 to 200 TCR beta chains were listed by the study as associated with cytomegalovirus. Subsequent analysis determined that TCRs grouped into clusters in the first cohort also showed a tendency toward co-occurrence across the 90 to 150 validation repertoires, and 85% to 95% of cluster scores exceeded 0. The classifier was reported to diagnose cytomegalovirus status with high specificity and sensitivity in both the original cohort and the validation cohort. A later analysis had no HLA typing for the validation cohort, so co-occurrence there was scored across all 130 or so repertoires. In vitro tests confirmed that a few of the cytomegalovirus-associated TCR beta chains recognize cytomegalovirus antigens. Across donors, most TCR sequences were observed very rarely, whereas some public TCRs were present in many individuals.

The CDR3 has 18 amino acids, counting the end cysteine and phenylalanine. Left in the record is the CDR3 DNA by itself, 54 bases read in frame from the first base. The CDR1 and CDR2 encoded by the germline V gene are SGHAT and FQNNGV. The trim is 5 bases for V and 0 bases for J, with a gap of 20 bases between the germline ends. The donors were included in the validation cohort of 100 to 150 subjects, a group kept apart from the roughly 680-subject first cohort. Of note for this clone: Its antigen is not yet known. The input lacks base qualities; no much larger clone sits a single base away.

The library relied on the immunoSEQ multiplex PCR assay. Per the source publication's procedure: A statistical classification framework was developed to diagnose cytomegalovirus status using the catalog of TCR beta chain sequences. The clones in this table, taken by TCRdb from immuneACCESS, are in-frame only. Not every clone is retained; where verified, under half of the shortfall comes from an unresolved V gene, and the cause of the rest is unknown. D and trimming were read from the DNA, whereas the V and J calls and clone size are those reported in that table. The sample contains about 110,000 clones, about 85% of them found a single time. The top ten clonotypes cover around 3.6% of the sample.

The clonotype was recovered from a woman younger than 30 in good health and CMV-seropositive. The sequence is built from TRBV11-2 and TRBJ1-3; perhaps TRBD1 is the D gene, with 6 bases matching. Sequenced input: PBMCs. The DNA reads as follows: TGTGCCAGCAGCCGTTTTACAGGGCAATTTAGCTCTGGAAACACCATATATTTT. It translates to CASSRFTGQFSSGNTIYF.